One and the same sample provided the 11 T cell receptor beta chains below, sequenced in a study of T cell repertoires in cytomegalovirus infection. Via MiXCR, TCRdb re-called the reads, giving one row per CDR3 protein. The repertoire consists of some 920,000 distinct CDR3 sequences, with around 29% occurring once and the leading ten covering around 15%. These receptors are not linked to any known antigen. Material: cultured CD8+ T cells from PBMCs, obtained from culture after CMV antigen stimulation. Receptor source: a human donor in good health (CMV status not recorded). Some clones in this sample may be carry-over from other donors' samples.

This chain uses TRBV18 with TRBJ1-6; 8 positions agree with TRBD1. The germline V gene has CDR1 KGHSH and CDR2 LQKENI. The CDR3 spans 16 residues. After removal of 0 bases from V and 7 bases from J, the junction contained 5 bases not matched to a gene. The CDR3 nucleotides read TGTGCCAGCTCACCACCGCCAGGGGGCCGAAATTCACCCCTCCACTTT. This gives the protein CASSPPPGGRNSPLHF.

This clonotype showed up just a few times. The chain is built from TRBV12-3 or TRBV12-4 and TRBJ1-2; D is unclear. This CDR3 is built from 15 residues. Trimming stripped 4 bases from V and 4 bases from J, with 16 bases between. This chain's CDR3 is CASSSSGLASYGYTF. The DNA for the CDR3 is TGTGCCAGCAGTTCCTCGGGCCTTGCCTCCTATGGCTACACCTTC.

Ten or more counts support this clonotype. The chain links TRBV19 to TRBJ1-5, with 8 positions matching TRBD1. J was trimmed by 11 bases and V by 10 bases; bases with no gene match: 7. This CDR3 contains 11 residues. Germline loops: CDR1 LNHDA, CDR2 SQIVND (reference sequence). CDR3 residues: CATSTGVAQHF. CDR3 DNA sequence: TGTGCCACCTCGACAGGGGTGGCCCAGCATTTT. Using reference TRBV19 and TRBJ1-5 for the parts outside the CDR3, the full variable domain is DGGITQSPKYLFRKEGQNVTLSCEQNLNHDAMYWYRQDPGQGLRLIYYSQIVNDFQKGDIAEGYSVSREKKESFPLTVTSAQKNPTAFYLCATSTGVAQHFGDGTRLSIL.

The genes are TRBV4-2 and TRBJ1-1, with a tentative D call TRBD1 (6 bases). The ends were cut back, 2 bases at V and 5 bases at J, with 18 bases in the middle. Germline assignment: CDR1 LGHNA and CDR2 YNFKEQ. CDR3 length: 16 amino acids. The CDR3 loop is CASSQRLGGRGTEAFF. CDR3 coding DNA: TGTGCCAGCAGCCAACGCCTCGGGGGGCGGGGAACTGAAGCTTTCTTT.

This clonotype came up a few times. This chain links TRBV7-6 with TRBJ2-7, with D perhaps TRBD1 (6 bases). V lost 5 bases and J 3 bases, leaving 17 bases between the germline ends. Germline V lookup: CDR1 SGHVS, CDR2 FNYEAQ. The CDR3 covers 15 residues. CDR3 sequence (DNA): TGTGCCAGCAGCCTTACAGGGCCTGGGGACTACGAGCAGTACTTC. Translation gives CASSLTGPGDYEQYF.

The chain joins TRBV7-4 to TRBJ2-7, with D maybe TRBD2 (7 bases). Trimming pared 7 bases from V and 6 bases from J, leaving 19 bases between. Germline CDR1 SGHVT, CDR2 SQSDAQ. This CDR3 is 14 amino acids long. In nucleotides, the CDR3 is TGTGCCAGCACCAAAGGGGGGGGGTATCCCGAGCAGTACGTC. Encoded protein: CASTKGGGYPEQYV.

The V gene is TRBV4-2, the J gene TRBJ2-4; 7 bases match TRBD1. The trim removed 5 bases at V and 2 bases at J, leaving 9 bases unmatched. The CDR3 runs 16 residues. Germline assignment: CDR1 LGHNA and CDR2 YNFKEQ. The CDR3 loop reads CASSKGAVFPKNIQYF. The CDR3 bases are TGTGCCAGCAGCAAGGGGGCGGTATTCCCCAAAAACATTCAGTACTTC.

This chain connects TRBV7-2 to TRBJ2-3; 11 nucleotides line up with TRBD2. CDR1 is SGHTA and CDR2 is FQGNSA in the germline V gene. The V and J ends lost 6 bases and 5 bases, in that order; junction bases with no gene match: 7. The CDR3 sequence is 15 residues long. The CDR3 here is CASRSTSGAVDTQYF. CDR3 in DNA: TGTGCCAGCAGGTCGACTAGCGGGGCGGTAGATACGCAGTATTTT.

The V call is TRBV7-8, the J call TRBJ2-1, with D tentatively TRBD2 (6 bases). The CDR3 runs to 14 residues. CDR1 and CDR2 from the germline V gene are SGHVS and FQNEAQ. V was clipped by 2 bases and J by 7 bases, with 12 bases between them. CDR3 coding DNA: TGTGCCAGCAGCTTATACCTGAGCGGGAATGAGCAGTTCTTC. It is translated as CASSLYLSGNEQFF.

The gene calls are TRBV6-6 and TRBJ2-2; D perhaps matches TRBD2 (6 bases). The CDR3 length is 14 residues. CDR1 MNHNY and CDR2 SVGAGI come from the germline V gene (reference sequence). With 5 bases removed from V and 6 bases from J, the gap between germline ends came to 13 bases. CDR3 amino acids: CASSGRDLPGELFF. Here the CDR3 DNA reads TGTGCCAGCAGTGGGCGGGACCTCCCCGGGGAGCTGTTTTTT.

This clonotype was detected ten times or more. The chain is built from TRBV7-6 and TRBJ2-7; TRBD1 aligns across 7 bases. Germline V CDR1 and CDR2: SGHVS, FNYEAQ. With V trimmed by 5 bases and J by 5 bases, 12 bases remained unmatched. The CDR3 is 15 amino acids. The CDR3, as DNA: TGTGCCAGCAGCGAGGAAGCGACAGGGATTCACGAGCAGTACTTC. This gives the protein CASSEEATGIHEQYF.